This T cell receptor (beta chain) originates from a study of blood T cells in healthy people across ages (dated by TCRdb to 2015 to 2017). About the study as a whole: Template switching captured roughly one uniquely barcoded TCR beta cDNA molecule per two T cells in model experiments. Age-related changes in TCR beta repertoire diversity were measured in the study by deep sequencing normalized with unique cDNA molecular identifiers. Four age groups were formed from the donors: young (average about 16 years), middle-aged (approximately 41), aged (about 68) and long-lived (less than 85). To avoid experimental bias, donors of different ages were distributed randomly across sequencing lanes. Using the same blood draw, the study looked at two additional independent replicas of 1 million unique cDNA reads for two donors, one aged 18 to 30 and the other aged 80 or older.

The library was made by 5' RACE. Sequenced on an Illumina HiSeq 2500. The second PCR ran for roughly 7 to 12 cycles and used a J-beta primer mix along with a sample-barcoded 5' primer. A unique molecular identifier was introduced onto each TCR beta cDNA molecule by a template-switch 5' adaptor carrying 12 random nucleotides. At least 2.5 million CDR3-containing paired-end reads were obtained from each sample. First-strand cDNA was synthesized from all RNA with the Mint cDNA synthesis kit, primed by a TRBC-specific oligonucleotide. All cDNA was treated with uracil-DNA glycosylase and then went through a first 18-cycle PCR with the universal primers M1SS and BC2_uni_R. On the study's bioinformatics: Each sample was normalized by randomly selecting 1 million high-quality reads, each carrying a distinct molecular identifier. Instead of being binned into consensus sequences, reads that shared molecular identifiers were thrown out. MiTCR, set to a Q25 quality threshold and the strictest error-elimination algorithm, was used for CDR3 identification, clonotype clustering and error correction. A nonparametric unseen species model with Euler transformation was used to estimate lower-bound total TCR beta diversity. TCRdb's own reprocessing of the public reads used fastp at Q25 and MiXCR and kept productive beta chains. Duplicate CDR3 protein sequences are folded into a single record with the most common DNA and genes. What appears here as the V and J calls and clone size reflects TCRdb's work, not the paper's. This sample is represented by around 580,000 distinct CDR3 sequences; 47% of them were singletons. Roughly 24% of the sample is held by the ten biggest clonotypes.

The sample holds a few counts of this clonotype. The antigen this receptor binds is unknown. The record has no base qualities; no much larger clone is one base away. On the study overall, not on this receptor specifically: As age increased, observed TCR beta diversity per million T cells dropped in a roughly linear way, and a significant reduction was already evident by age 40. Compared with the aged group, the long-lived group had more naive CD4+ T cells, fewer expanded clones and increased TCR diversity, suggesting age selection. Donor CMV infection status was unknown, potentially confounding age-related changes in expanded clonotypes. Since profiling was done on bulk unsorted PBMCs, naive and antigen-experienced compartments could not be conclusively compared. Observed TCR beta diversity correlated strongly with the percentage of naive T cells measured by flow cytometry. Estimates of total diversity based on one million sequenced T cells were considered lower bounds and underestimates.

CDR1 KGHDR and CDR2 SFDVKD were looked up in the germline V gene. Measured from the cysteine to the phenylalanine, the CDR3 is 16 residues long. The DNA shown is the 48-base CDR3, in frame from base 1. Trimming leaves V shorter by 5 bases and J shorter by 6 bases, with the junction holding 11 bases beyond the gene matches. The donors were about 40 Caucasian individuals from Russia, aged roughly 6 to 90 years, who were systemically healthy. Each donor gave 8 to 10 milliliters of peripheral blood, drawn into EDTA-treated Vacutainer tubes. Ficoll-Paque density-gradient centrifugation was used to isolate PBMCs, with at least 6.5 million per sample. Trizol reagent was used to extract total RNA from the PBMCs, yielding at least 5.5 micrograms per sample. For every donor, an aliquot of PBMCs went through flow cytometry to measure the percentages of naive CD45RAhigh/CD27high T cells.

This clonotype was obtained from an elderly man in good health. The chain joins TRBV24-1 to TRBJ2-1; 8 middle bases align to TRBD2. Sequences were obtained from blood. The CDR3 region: CATSGRGASGLNEQFF. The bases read TGTGCCACCAGTGGTCGAGGGGCTAGCGGGCTCAATGAGCAGTTCTTC.